This T cell receptor (beta chain) was captured in a study of CD8+CD57+ T cells in acquired aplastic anemia. Study summary: Across the sorted CD4+ and CD8+ cells, DNA amounts averaged 3.2 ug. CD4+ cell libraries from healthy donors averaged about 10.8 million reads. Findings and caveats of the study: Between patients and controls, about 31 CD8+ CDR3 sequences were found in common.

This clonotype has just a few counts. Its antigen is still unknown. The CDR3 spans 14 residues. The ends were cut back, 6 bases at V and 6 bases at J, with 17 bases in the middle. Genomic DNA served as template for TCR beta VDJ and CDR3 profiling. TCRdb called the reads again in MiXCR, with one record for every CDR3 protein. There are about 400,000 distinct CDR3 sequences in the sample; about two thirds occur only once, and around 4% lies in the top ten. This chain connects TRBV12-3 or TRBV12-4 to TRBJ1-2, with unresolved D. Sequenced material: sorted CD4+, CD8+, or CD8+CD57+ T cells (not recorded which) from PBMCs. This TCR derives from a human donor in good health, serving as a control. The CDR3 loop reads CASSPTRGLDGYTF. The CDR3 DNA sequence: TGTGCCAGCAGCCCCACCCGGGGATTGGATGGCTACACCTTC.